The clone carrying this TCR beta chain was counted many times. Its target is unknown. The sample originates from a study of tumor and adjacent non-tumor tissue in lung cancer. The wider study: Patients comprised 12 adenocarcinoma, a couple of squamous cell carcinoma and 1 small cell lung cancer. Study results and limitations: Tumor repertoires had a smaller top 100 clone share than normal lung.

After removal of 1 base from V and 8 bases from J, the junction contained 9 bases not matched to a gene. The CDR3 spans 15 residues. Germline assignment: CDR1 MDHEN and CDR2 SYDVKM. No cell sorting was done before RNA was extracted from the tissue. TCRbeta libraries were built with three rounds of nested PCR, modified from ARM-PCR. TCRdb reanalysed the multiplex PCR reads using MiXCR and keeps one entry per CDR3 protein. The sample has approximately 76,000 distinct CDR3 sequences, around 70% seen once; the top ten hold roughly 12%. Sequences were obtained from lung tumor tissue. This rearrangement joins TRBV28 to TRBJ1-2, with TRBD1 identical over 8 bases. The source is a woman between 65 and 79 years old with non-small cell lung cancer. The CDR3 loop is CASSLFTTGDRGYTF. DNA for the CDR3: TGTGCCAGCAGTTTATTCACGACAGGGGATCGGGGCTACACCTTC.